In its sample, the clone carrying this T cell receptor (beta chain) was seen once. Antigen unknown. The data were taken from a study of T cell clones after liver transplantation. Unstimulated PBMCs were sorted into CD3+CD4+ and CD3+CD8+ populations. Measured with immunoSEQ multiplex PCR; TCRdb has only the in-frame clones, and not every one. The sample has 85,000 to 130,000 clones; 75% to 85% are singletons. Findings and limits, study-wide: Small, mixed patient groups and varying post-transplant times limit these conclusions.

Germline V gene lookup returns CDR1 KGHSH and CDR2 LQKENI. The CDR3 runs to 14 residues. Losses at the gene ends were 3 bases for V and 1 base for J; bases not matched to a gene: 2. The origin of this receptor is a human donor who received a liver transplant. This specimen was CD4+ T cells from blood, taken before liver transplant. This chain joins TRBV18 and TRBJ1-1; TRBD1 matches at 7 bases. The CDR3 region is CASSPQGGNTEAFF. The CDR3 nucleotides read TGTGCCAGCTCACCCCAGGGGGGGAACACTGAAGCTTTCTTT.